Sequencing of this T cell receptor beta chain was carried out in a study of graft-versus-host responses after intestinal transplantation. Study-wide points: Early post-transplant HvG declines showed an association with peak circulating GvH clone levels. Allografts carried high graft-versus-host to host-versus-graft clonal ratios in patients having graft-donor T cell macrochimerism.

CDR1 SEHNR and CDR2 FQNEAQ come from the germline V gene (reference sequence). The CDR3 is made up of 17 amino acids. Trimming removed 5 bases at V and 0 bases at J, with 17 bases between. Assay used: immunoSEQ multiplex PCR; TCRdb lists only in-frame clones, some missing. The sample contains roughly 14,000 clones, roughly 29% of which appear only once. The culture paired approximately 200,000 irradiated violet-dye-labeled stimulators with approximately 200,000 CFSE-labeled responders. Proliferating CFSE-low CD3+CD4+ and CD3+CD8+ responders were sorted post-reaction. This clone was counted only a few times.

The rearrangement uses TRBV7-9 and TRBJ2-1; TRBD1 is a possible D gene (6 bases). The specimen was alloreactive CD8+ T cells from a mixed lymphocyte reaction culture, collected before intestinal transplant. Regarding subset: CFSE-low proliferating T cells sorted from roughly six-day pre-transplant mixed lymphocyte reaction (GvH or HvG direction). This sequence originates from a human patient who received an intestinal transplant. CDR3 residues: CASSGSQGHISYNEQFF. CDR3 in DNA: TGTGCCAGCAGCGGATCTCAGGGGCATATCTCCTACAATGAGCAGTTCTTC.